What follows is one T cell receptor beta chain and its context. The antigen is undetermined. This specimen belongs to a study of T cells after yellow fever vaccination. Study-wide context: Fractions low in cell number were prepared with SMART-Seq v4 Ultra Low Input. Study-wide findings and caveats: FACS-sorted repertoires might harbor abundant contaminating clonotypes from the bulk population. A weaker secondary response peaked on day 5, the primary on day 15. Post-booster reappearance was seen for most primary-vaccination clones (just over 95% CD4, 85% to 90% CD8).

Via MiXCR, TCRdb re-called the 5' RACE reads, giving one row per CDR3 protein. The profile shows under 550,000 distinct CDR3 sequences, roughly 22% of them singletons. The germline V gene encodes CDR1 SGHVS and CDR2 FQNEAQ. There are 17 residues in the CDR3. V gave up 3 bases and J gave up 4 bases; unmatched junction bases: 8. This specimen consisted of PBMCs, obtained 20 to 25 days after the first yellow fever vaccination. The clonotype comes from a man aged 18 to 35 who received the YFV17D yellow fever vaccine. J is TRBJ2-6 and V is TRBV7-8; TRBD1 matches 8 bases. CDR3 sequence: CASSFRDRTLGANVLTF. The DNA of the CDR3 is TGTGCCAGCAGCTTCCGGGACAGGACTCTCGGGGCCAACGTCCTGACTTTC.